These T cell receptor beta chains were read from a single sample in a study of T cell responses to AZD1222 COVID-19 vaccine. Libraries were prepared by immunoSEQ multiplex PCR; TCRdb keeps only in-frame clonotypes and omits some of them. The sample has approximately 140,000 clones, around nine tenths seen once; the top ten hold roughly 9.9%. The source material was peripheral blood, sampled 28 days after the second AZD1222 dose. Every receptor here comes from an adult who received the AZD1222 COVID-19 vaccine. The CDR3 runs from the conserved cysteine through the conserved F or W. A D gene is named only where the DNA matches it firmly. Rows may omit the clone size; those that give it use once, few, many or a size class.

J,D,V,size,CDR3,DNA
TRBJ1-2,NA,TRBV7-9,NA,CASSIEIPYGYTF,TGTGCCAGCAGCATAGAAATACCCTATGGCTACACCTTC
TRBJ1-1,NA,TRBV2,NA,CASSGGPKAFF,TGTGCCAGCAGTGGGGGACCGAAAGCTTTCTTT
TRBJ1-3,NA,TRBV9,NA,CASSPWGFTGNTIYF,TGTGCCAGCAGCCCGTGGGGGTTTACTGGAAACACCATATATTTT
TRBJ2-7,NA,TRBV29-1,NA,CSVLTEHTSYEQYF,TGCAGCGTTCTTACAGAGCATACCTCCTACGAGCAGTACTTC
TRBJ1-2,NA,TRBV15,NA,CAISGANYGYTF,TGTGCCATCTCGGGGGCTAACTATGGCTACACCTTC
TRBJ1-2,NA,TRBV27,NA,CASRPRDAAYGYTF,TGTGCCAGCAGGCCACGGGACGCCGCCTATGGCTACACCTTC
TRBJ1-2,TRBD1,TRBV7-2,NA,CASSLARDSEGYTF,TGTGCCAGCAGCTTAGCTAGGGACAGTGAAGGCTACACCTTC
TRBJ1-2,NA,TRBV19,NA,CASSITPGFRDGYTF,TGTGCCAGTAGTATTACACCGGGGTTTCGGGATGGCTACACCTTC
TRBJ2-1,NA,TRBV2,once,CASSEGSVSYNEQFF,TGTGCCAGCAGTGAAGGGAGCGTCTCCTACAATGAGCAGTTCTTC
TRBJ1-2,TRBD1,TRBV30,NA,CAWSVFPNRGSNYGYTF,TGTGCCTGGAGTGTCTTCCCCAACAGGGGTTCTAACTATGGCTACACCTTC
TRBJ2-3,TRBD1,TRBV4-2,NA,CASSQDQGANTDTQYF,TGTGCCAGCAGCCAAGATCAGGGGGCGAACACAGATACGCAGTATTTT
TRBJ1-4,TRBD1,TRBV5-1,NA,CASTLAGQRHEKLFF,TGCGCCAGCACCCTCGCGGGACAGAGACATGAAAAACTGTTTTTT
TRBJ2-7,TRBD2,TRBV12-5,NA,CASGLVPLFSWREEKSSYEQYF,TGTGCTAGTGGTTTGGTACCCCTCTTTTCCTGGCGGGAGGAAAAAAGCTCCTACGAGCAGTACTTC
TRBJ2-3,TRBD2,TRBV20-1,NA,CSASGARGGVDTQYF,TGCAGTGCCAGTGGGGCCCGGGGGGGTGTAGATACGCAGTATTTT
TRBJ1-1,NA,TRBV5-1,NA,CASSLAAGPSLTEAFF,TGCGCCAGCAGCTTAGCCGCCGGGCCTTCGTTGACTGAAGCTTTCTTT
TRBJ2-1,NA,TRBV28,NA,CASSPANEQFF,TGTGCCAGCAGCCCAGCCAATGAGCAGTTCTTC
TRBJ1-3,NA,TRBV12-3/TRBV12-4,NA,CASSSTGNTIYF,TGTGCCAGCAGTTCGACTGGAAACACCATATATTTT
TRBJ2-2,NA,TRBV7-9,NA,CASSFVRILDTGELFF,TGTGCCAGCAGCTTCGTTAGGATACTAGACACCGGGGAGCTGTTTTTT
TRBJ1-1,TRBD1,TRBV5-1,NA,CASSATTGTVGDTEAFF,TGCGCCAGCAGCGCCACTACGGGGACAGTTGGTGACACTGAAGCTTTCTTT
TRBJ1-1,NA,TRBV4-1,NA,CASSHPQVTLNTEAFF,TGCGCCAGCAGCCATCCGCAGGTCACCTTGAACACTGAAGCTTTCTTT
TRBJ2-2,TRBD2,TRBV27,NA,CASSSTGGATGELFF,TGTGCCAGCAGTTCGACGGGGGGTGCGACCGGGGAGCTGTTTTTT
TRBJ2-5,TRBD1,TRBV6-1,NA,CASSQARGTGSQETQYF,TGTGCCAGCAGTCAAGCTCGGGGGACAGGGAGCCAAGAGACCCAGTACTTC
TRBJ2-5,TRBD2,TRBV6-2/TRBV6-3,NA,CASSDPSSRGGRETQYF,TGTGCCAGCAGTGACCCCTCTTCGCGGGGGGGCCGGGAGACCCAGTACTTC
TRBJ2-1,TRBD2,TRBV20-1,NA,CSALADEQFF,TGCAGTGCTCTAGCGGATGAGCAGTTCTTC
TRBJ1-5,NA,TRBV5-1,NA,CASSLVPNQPQHF,TGCGCCAGCAGCTTGGTACCGAATCAGCCCCAGCATTTT
TRBJ1-1,NA,TRBV2,NA,CASSDWANTEAFF,TGTGCCAGCAGTGATTGGGCGAACACTGAAGCTTTCTTT
TRBJ2-5,TRBD2,TRBV29-1,NA,CSVVRAGGGETQYF,TGCAGCGTTGTTCGAGCGGGAGGCGGGGAGACCCAGTACTTC
TRBJ1-5,NA,TRBV28,NA,CASIGGSVSNQPQHF,TGTGCCAGCATAGGGGGAAGTGTGAGCAATCAGCCCCAGCATTTT
TRBJ2-5,NA,TRBV14,NA,CASSQEARRVGETQYF,TGTGCCAGCAGCCAAGAGGCCCGCAGGGTGGGGGAGACCCAGTACTTC
TRBJ1-2,TRBD1,TRBV6-5,NA,CASSSTRTGEGGYTF,TGTGCCAGCAGTTCCACCAGGACAGGGGAAGGTGGCTACACCTTC
TRBJ2-3,NA,TRBV1,NA,CTSSQEKLAGATDTQYF,TGCACCAGCAGCCAAGAGAAACTAGCGGGAGCAACAGATACGCAGTATTTT
TRBJ2-7,NA,TRBV6-5,NA,CASSYSRGLSYEQYF,TGTGCCAGCAGTTACAGTAGGGGACTCTCCTACGAGCAGTACTTC
TRBJ2-1,TRBD2,TRBV10-3,NA,CAISVGGTLYYNEQFF,TGTGCCATCAGTGTGGGGGGGACCCTTTATTACAATGAGCAGTTCTTC
TRBJ1-5,NA,TRBV6-5,NA,CASSYSAGPQPQHF,TGTGCCAGCAGTTACTCCGCGGGGCCCCAGCCCCAGCATTTT
TRBJ1-1,NA,TRBV19,NA,CASSIGGNTEAFF,TGTGCCAGTAGTATCGGAGGTAACACTGAAGCTTTCTTT
TRBJ1-3,TRBD1,TRBV2,NA,CASRQDRVLSRSGNTIYF,TGTGCCAGCAGGCAGGACAGGGTACTTTCCCGCTCTGGAAACACCATATATTTT
TRBJ1-2,TRBD1,TRBV4-1,NA,CASSQSQGDGYTF,TGCGCCAGCAGCCAATCACAGGGGGATGGCTACACCTTC
TRBJ2-2,NA,TRBV12-5,NA,CASGTGRNTGELFF,TGTGCTAGTGGTACCGGACGGAACACCGGGGAGCTGTTTTTT
TRBJ1-1,NA,TRBV29-1,NA,CSVWGGEAFF,TGCAGCGTCTGGGGCGGTGAAGCTTTCTTT
TRBJ1-1,NA,TRBV28,NA,CASNHPRGIDTEAFF,TGTGCCAGCAATCACCCACGCGGAATAGACACTGAAGCTTTCTTT